The clone carrying this TCR beta chain was seen at least ten times. What it recognizes is unknown. The record originates from a study of T-cell memory formation after mild COVID-19. Study-wide findings and caveats: CD8+ contracting clones occupied EMRA, while CD4+ ones occupied mainly CM and EM.

From germline, CDR1 is ENHRY and CDR2 SYGVKD. V was clipped by 0 bases and J by 4 bases, with 12 bases between them. The CDR3 totals 15 residues. TCRdb reprocessed the 5' RACE reads via MiXCR and lists one record per CDR3 protein. The sample has hundreds of thousands of distinct CDR3 sequences, 13% to 15% seen once. The clonotype comes from a man between 18 and 29 years old who had mild COVID-19 (a few samples of this study predate the infection). Cell type and time point are not known. J is TRBJ1-2 and V is TRBV10-3, with D perhaps TRBD1 (6 bases). Sequencing was performed on PBMCs or a T cell subset sorted from them (not recorded which). CDR3 sequence reads: CAISESGGAGYGYTF. CDR3 sequence (DNA): TGTGCCATCAGTGAGTCCGGGGGCGCGGGCTATGGCTACACCTTC.